The present entry profiles one T cell receptor beta chain with its context. Assay used: immunoSEQ multiplex PCR; TCRdb lists only in-frame clones, some missing. The sample consists of about 200,000 clones, 80% to 90% of them appearing once. The sample comes from a study of blood T cell repertoires in COVID-19. Background on the study: COVID-19 samples collected from the United States, Italy and Spain covered acute and convalescent phases. In each case, the material was cDNA or gDNA derived from T cells, B-cell-depleted T cells, or PBMCs.

Trimming took off 2 bases at V and 4 bases at J, with 6 bases between the two ends. Per the germline V gene, CDR1 is KGHSH and CDR2 is LQKENI. CDR3 length: 13 amino acids. The sequencing sample was made of peripheral blood. The clonotype was recovered from a woman over 75 with acute or convalescent COVID-19. This chain joins TRBV18 and TRBJ1-5; D remains ambiguous. CDR3 protein: CASSPTENQPQHF. In nucleotides, the CDR3 is TGTGCCAGCTCACCAACCGAGAATCAGCCCCAGCATTTT.